These 9 T cell receptor beta chains were all obtained from the same sample, sequenced in a study of shared T cell receptors in the human thymus. Generated by immunoSEQ multiplex PCR, the TCRdb table keeps only in-frame clones and is missing some. The data contain under 450,000 clones, more than 85% of them singletons. Sample: thymocytes. The receptors come from a human donor.

Turning to this clone: The junction and the germline gene differ at one end; a read error may be behind it. The genes are TRBV7-7 and TRBJ2-2; 13 nucleotides match TRBD2. The CDR3 runs to 17 residues. Germline loops: CDR1 SSHAT, CDR2 FNYEAQ (reference sequence). CDR3 sequence (DNA): TGTGCTAGCAGCTTTACTAGCGGGAGGGCCCCCACCGGGGAGCTGTTTTTT. This sequence encodes CASSFTSGRAPTGELFF.

The CDR3 DNA reads TGTGCCAGCAGAGCACACCCCGGGGATGAGCAGTTCTTC. It is translated as CASRAHPGDEQFF. This chain uses TRBV2 with TRBJ2-1, with D perhaps matching TRBD2 (5 bases). The CDR3 runs 13 residues. The V end lost 6 bases, the J end lost 8 bases, and 14 bases lay between the germline ends. Germline V lookup: CDR1 SNHLY, CDR2 FYNNEI.

V and J are TRBV5-6 and TRBJ1-4, with D hard to call. CDR1 and CDR2 (germline): SGHDT, YYEEEE. Trimming cost V 4 bases and J 3 bases, with 4 bases left between them. The CDR3 is 12 amino acids. The CDR3 sequence is CASSGSNEKLFF. The CDR3 nucleotides are TGTGCCAGCAGCGGGTCTAATGAAAAACTGTTTTTT.

V and J are TRBV7-2 and TRBJ2-1; D possibly uses TRBD1 or TRBD2 (5 bases each). Germline CDR1 is SGHTA and CDR2 is FQGNSA. This CDR3 has 16 amino acids. The V gene lost 11 bases and the J gene lost 2 bases, with 22 bases spanning the gap. Written as DNA, the CDR3 is TGTGCCCGAGAGGGGAGCAGGCTAGCCCCCTACAATGAGCAGTTCTTC. Translated: CAREGSRLAPYNEQFF.

This clone was seen once. This chain connects TRBV28 to TRBJ2-5, with 11 bases fitting TRBD2. The CDR3 spans 15 residues. Losses at the gene ends were 5 bases for V and 4 bases for J; bases not matched to a gene: 6. Germline CDR1 MDHEN, CDR2 SYDVKM. The chain's CDR3 is CASSPPLAGGETQYF. DNA for the CDR3: TGTGCCAGCAGTCCCCCCCTAGCGGGAGGAGAGACCCAGTACTTC.

This rearrangement joins TRBV4-1 to TRBJ2-2; 7 bases are a match to TRBD2. The CDR3 is 16 residues long. Germline V CDR1 and CDR2: MGHRA, YSYEKL. J gave up 5 bases and V 3 bases, and 9 bases lay outside the gene matches. The CDR3 DNA reads as TGCGCCAGCAGCCACGGGGGGTATTCAGGAACCGGGGAGCTGTTTTTT. Translated, it gives CASSHGGYSGTGELFF.

This clone was seen only once. The chain joins TRBV7-2 to TRBJ2-1; 9 bases fit TRBD2. This CDR3 spans 18 amino acids. Per germline, CDR1 SGHTA and CDR2 FQGNSA. V shed 1 base, J shed 5 bases, and the junction held 12 bases outside the gene matches. CDR3 sequence: CASSLGGGEEELNNEQFF. CDR3 DNA sequence: TGTGCCAGCAGCTTAGGCGGGGGGGAAGAAGAACTCAACAATGAGCAGTTCTTC.

V gene TRBV10-3 combines with J gene TRBJ2-7; 7 bases align to TRBD2. Germline V gene data show CDR1 as ENHRY and CDR2 as SYGVKD. V lost 10 bases and J lost 4; bases outside the gene matches: 10. The CDR3 has 13 amino acids. The CDR3 spells CATIKGGIYEQYF. CDR3 sequence (DNA): TGTGCCACCATCAAGGGAGGGATTTACGAGCAGTACTTC.

V usage is TRBV6-1 and J usage is TRBJ1-2; 8 positions agree with TRBD1. The V segment lost 10 bases and the J segment 8 bases; nucleotides outside the gene matches: 9. Germline V CDR1 and CDR2: MNHNS, SASEGT. The CDR3 sequence is 12 residues long. Here the CDR3 DNA reads TGTGCCACCCCCAGGGGGCGGGGAGGCTACACCTTC. Its translation is CATPRGRGGYTF.